Given below is one T cell receptor (beta chain) in context. Its target is not known. This entry belongs to a study of a mutant IDH1 vaccine in newly diagnosed glioma. Specified time point: week 23, last vaccination. Vaccine doses each comprised 300 ug of mutant IDH1 20-mer peptide, with topical imiquimod. Germline CDR1 and CDR2: SGHDT and YYEEEE. Germline trimming cut 4 bases from V and 3 bases from J; bases unmatched to any gene: 14. This CDR3 spans 17 amino acids. Some clones are missing from TCRdb's copy, which holds only in-frame ones; the method was immunoSEQ multiplex PCR. The repertoire holds almost 85,000 clones, 85% seen once, with approximately 2.1% in the top ten.

Sequenced here: PBMCs, sampled from a glioma patient whose treatment included an IDH1 peptide vaccine. V gene TRBV5-6 combines with J gene TRBJ1-2; TRBD1 aligns across 8 bases. The clonotype originates from a man aged 25 to 40 with glioma. Some clones in this sample may be carry-over from other donors' samples. CDR3 sequence: CASSPTFGQGLDYGYTF. DNA of the CDR3: TGTGCCAGCAGCCCGACCTTCGGACAGGGCCTGGACTATGGCTACACCTTC.